The entry below gives a single T cell receptor (beta chain) sequence along with its context. V lost 5 bases and J lost 0; bases outside the gene matches: 8. The germline gives CDR1 SGHRS, CDR2 YFSETQ. The CDR3 is 17 residues long. Per the original data handling: From reference gene primer amplification, estimates of nucleated cell counts were derived. Assay used: immunoSEQ multiplex PCR; TCRdb lists only in-frame clones, some missing. The DNA was the basis for D and trimming; V, J and clone size are from that table. The sample consists of more than 85,000 clones, roughly 84% of them appearing once. This record comes from a study of blood T cell repertoires in COVID-19. Overall study: COVID-19 samples, acute and convalescent, were from the United States, Italy and Spain. T cells, B-cell-depleted T cells, or PBMCs provided the cDNA or gDNA that served as material.

The TCR sequence derives from a woman over 75 with acute or convalescent COVID-19. This chain joins TRBV5-1 and TRBJ2-5; 12 bases line up with TRBD2. Sequenced sample: peripheral blood. CDR3 protein: CASSPGTSGYYQETQYF. The CDR3 nucleotides read TGCGCCAGCAGTCCCGGGACTAGCGGGTACTACCAAGAGACCCAGTACTTC.